Sequencing of this T cell receptor (beta chain) was carried out in a study of CD8+CD57+ T cells in acquired aplastic anemia. Study summary: The study obtained an average of approximately 3 ug of DNA from sorted CD4+ and CD8+ cells.

Trimming cost V 5 bases and J 9 bases, with 17 bases left between them. The CDR3 is made up of 15 amino acids. Germline CDR1 is SGHVS and CDR2 is FQNEAQ. Those patients picked for sequencing had displayed CD8+CD57+ cell expansion on flow cytometry. Genomic DNA templated the TCR beta VDJ and CDR3 profiling. TCRdb analysed the reads with MiXCR anew, one entry per CDR3 protein. The sample lists a few hundred thousand distinct CDR3 sequences; almost 50% were seen once. The chain couples TRBV7-8 to TRBJ1-6; the D gene is possibly TRBD1 (6 bases). This clonotype originated in a human donor with aplastic anemia. Sequencing used sorted CD4+, CD8+, or CD8+CD57+ T cells (not recorded which) from PBMCs. The CDR3 sequence is CASSPTRQDGSPLHF. CDR3 sequence (DNA): TGTGCCAGCAGCCCAACCCGACAGGACGGTTCACCCCTCCACTTT.